Below are 31 T cell receptor beta chains sequenced from a single sample in a study of T cells in Graves' hyperthyroidism and ophthalmopathy. Researchers amplified the TCR beta CDR3 regions from RNA transcripts. Initially, a first-round RT-PCR of the TCR CDR3 employed the HTBI primer set. MiXCR was run by TCRdb on the multiplex PCR reads, yielding one entry per CDR3 protein. The sample lists tens of thousands of distinct CDR3 sequences; about 53% were seen once. Sequences were obtained from peripheral blood or thyroid tissue (not recorded which). The receptors stem from a man aged 18 to 30 with Graves' hyperthyroidism.

This clonotype was picked up many times. The rearrangement links TRBV6-2 or TRBV6-3 to TRBJ1-5; 7 nucleotides line up with TRBD1. V shed 0 bases, J shed 4 bases, and the junction held 9 bases outside the gene matches. Germline V gives CDR1 MNHEY, CDR2 SVGEGT. The CDR3 contains 17 residues. CDR3 sequence reads: CASSYSTSTGWNQPQHF. The CDR3, as DNA: TGTGCCAGCAGTTACTCGACTTCGACAGGGTGGAATCAGCCCCAGCATTTT.

The rearrangement joins TRBV2 to TRBJ1-2; D gene ambiguous. The CDR3 is 13 amino acids. CDR1 and CDR2 (germline): SNHLY, FYNNEI. V dropped 4 bases and J dropped 7 bases, with 13 bases sitting between them. The CDR3 DNA follows: TGTGCCAGCAGTGCAAGTGGGCAGTTTGGCTACACCTTC. Translation: CASSASGQFGYTF.

This clonotype has ten or more counts. The chain links TRBV20-1 to TRBJ1-4; 7 bases align to TRBD1. The length of the CDR3 is 16 residues. Germline loops: CDR1 DFQATT, CDR2 SNEGSKA (reference sequence). Germline trimming cut 2 bases from V and 5 bases from J; bases unmatched to any gene: 11. CDR3 sequence: CSARRAVGTENEKLFF. The CDR3 nucleotides read TGCAGTGCTAGAAGGGCCGTCGGGACAGAGAATGAAAAACTGTTTTTT.

The V gene is TRBV7-8, the J gene TRBJ2-3, with 9 positions matching TRBD1. Germline V gives CDR1 SGHVS, CDR2 FQNEAQ. The CDR3 covers 22 residues. V lost 2 bases and J lost 1; bases outside the gene matches: 22. The chain's CDR3 is CASSLHWVAGQGGASGTDTQYF. CDR3 in DNA: TGTGCCAGCAGCTTACATTGGGTTGCGGGACAGGGAGGGGCCTCTGGCACAGATACGCAGTATTTT.

Points on this clonotype: The final CDR3 position lacks the conserved phenylalanine or tryptophan, pointing to a likely read error. The DNA is left out, because the CDR3 cannot be placed on it with certainty; the CDR3 is given as TCRdb lists it. This chain connects TRBV7-6 to TRBJ1-1. Germline-derived CDR1 and CDR2 are SGHVS and FNYEAQ. The CDR3 spans 11 amino acids, including both terminal residues. The CDR3 sequence is CASSLSLAGGP.

This chain connects TRBV19 to TRBJ1-2; tentative D call: TRBD1 (5 bases). Germline V CDR1 and CDR2: LNHDA, SQIVND (reference sequence). The CDR3 covers 15 residues. Trimming removed 3 bases from V and 6 bases from J, with 17 bases in between. Written as DNA, the CDR3 is TGTGCCAGTAGTATGTCGCCAGAGGGGATGGATGGCTACACCTTC. It encodes CASSMSPEGMDGYTF.

This clonotype has a count of ten or more. This sequence joins TRBV20-1 and TRBJ1-5; no clear D. V gave up 1 base and J gave up 3 bases, with 10 bases separating them. The CDR3 is made up of 14 amino acids. Germline CDR1 reads DFQATT; CDR2 reads SNEGSKA (reference sequence). CDR3 in DNA: TGCAGTGCTAGAGCTAACAGTGTCAATCAGCCCCAGCATTTT. Translated: CSARANSVNQPQHF.

The chain recombines TRBV28 with TRBJ1-2, with 7 bases aligning to TRBD1. Losses at the gene ends were 8 bases for V and 2 bases for J; bases not matched to a gene: 2. Germline loops: CDR1 MDHEN, CDR2 SYDVKM. CDR3 length equals 12 residues. The CDR3, as DNA: TGTGCCAGCCTGGGACAGAACTATGGCTACACCTTC. Protein: CASLGQNYGYTF.

This chain links TRBV5-1 with TRBJ2-2; TRBD2 agrees at 12 bases. Germline loops: CDR1 SGHRS, CDR2 YFSETQ. The ends lost 1 base at V and 7 bases at J; junction bases unmatched: 5. The CDR3 is made up of 16 amino acids. The CDR3 bases are TGCGCCAGCAGCTTGACTAGCGGGAGGCTTAGCGGGGAGCTGTTTTTT. Protein sequence: CASSLTSGRLSGELFF.

This clonotype was seen repeatedly, ten times or more. This chain uses TRBV6-5 with TRBJ1-2; D unresolved. Per germline, CDR1 MNHEY and CDR2 SVGAGI. The CDR3 runs 15 residues. V lost 0 bases, J lost 9 bases, and 17 bases lay in between. The CDR3 nucleotides are TGTGCCAGCAGTTACTCATCGAATCAGAACTTTCGCTACACCTTC. Translating gives CASSYSSNQNFRYTF.

The chain is built from TRBV20-1 and TRBJ1-6, with TRBD1 matching over 11 bases. Germline lookup yields CDR1 DFQATT and CDR2 SNEGSKA (reference sequence). The V segment lost 5 bases and the J segment 8 bases; nucleotides outside the gene matches: 11. The CDR3 covers 16 residues. CDR3 amino acids: CSASSVSGQGDSPLHF. DNA for the CDR3: TGCAGTGCTTCGTCCGTTTCGGGACAGGGGGATTCACCCCTCCACTTT.

Many counts were recorded for this clonotype. The CDR3 region has the DNA TGTGCCAGCAGTTTAGGTTCTGGGGCCAACGTCCTGACTTTC. This sequence encodes CASSLGSGANVLTF. The rearrangement links TRBV12-3 or TRBV12-4 to TRBJ2-6; no clear D. The CDR3 sequence is 14 residues long. Trimming cost V 1 base and J 1 base, with 2 bases left between them.

This clonotype was observed many times. V usage is TRBV16 and J usage is TRBJ1-5; 9 bases are a match to TRBD1. Germline assignment: CDR1 KGHSY and CDR2 FQNENV. The CDR3 length is 14 residues. V shed 6 bases and J 6 bases; nucleotides not matched to a gene: 6. Here the CDR3 reads CASRNRGRFQPQHF. CDR3 DNA: TGTGCCAGCAGAAACAGGGGGCGCTTTCAGCCCCAGCATTTT.

This clonotype occurred once. The rearrangement links TRBV29-1 to TRBJ1-1; no firm D call. The CDR3 contains 13 residues. Per the germline V gene, CDR1 is SQVTM and CDR2 is ANQGSEA. V shed 1 base and J shed 0 bases, with 6 bases lying between them. For the CDR3, the DNA is TGCAGCGTTGAAGGACGGATGAACACTGAAGCTTTCTTT. It is translated as CSVEGRMNTEAFF.

This clonotype was seen ten or more times. The rearrangement uses TRBV6-5 and TRBJ2-5; D call uncertain. The CDR3 runs to 16 residues. The V gene lost 0 bases and the J gene lost 0 bases, with 11 bases spanning the gap. The germline V gene encodes CDR1 MNHEY and CDR2 SVGAGI. The CDR3 DNA is TGTGCCAGCAGTTACTCCGTAGGACGGTACCAAGAGACCCAGTACTTC. Encoded protein: CASSYSVGRYQETQYF.

To note about this clonotype: An end of the junction does not agree with germline; a read error may underlie this. The CDR3 sequence: CASSLPLAGFTGELLF. Here the CDR3 DNA reads TGCGCCAGTAGCTTGCCCCTCGCGGGTTTTACCGGGGAGCTGTTGTTT. The J gene is TRBJ2-2, the V gene TRBV5-1; a possible D gene is TRBD2 (5 bases). Per germline, CDR1 SGHRS and CDR2 YFSETQ. CDR3 length: 16 amino acids. Using reference TRBV5-1 and TRBJ2-2 for the parts outside the CDR3, the full variable domain is KAGVTQTPRYLIKTRGQQVTLSCSPISGHRSVSWYQQTPGQGLQFLFEYFSETQRNKGNFPGRFSGRQFSNSRSEMNVSTLELGDSALYLCASSLPLAGFTGELLFGEGSRLTVL.

The chain is built from TRBV20-1 and TRBJ2-7; TRBD1 aligns across 10 bases. With V trimmed by 6 bases and J by 3 bases, 8 bases remained unmatched. In germline, CDR1 is DFQATT, CDR2 SNEGSKA (reference sequence). The CDR3 has 14 amino acids. CDR3 protein: CSANHRDRGYEQYF. CDR3 DNA: TGCAGTGCAAACCACCGGGACAGGGGCTACGAGCAGTACTTC.

Comment on this clonotype: A much larger clone sits a single nucleotide away, making a read error possible. The CDR3 spells CASTRDSQLNTGGLFF. DNA for the CDR3: TGTGCCAGCACAAGAGACAGCCAGCTCAACACCGGGGGGCTGTTTTTT. J is TRBJ2-2 and V is TRBV6-2 or TRBV6-3, with D perhaps matching TRBD2 (6 bases). This CDR3 has 16 amino acids. In germline, CDR1 is MNHEY, CDR2 SVGEGT.

This clonotype was recorded at least ten times. This sequence joins TRBV7-2 and TRBJ1-5; 11 nucleotides agree with TRBD1. V gave up 5 bases and J gave up 4 bases; unmatched junction bases: 4. The V gene's germline CDR1 is SGHTA and CDR2 FQGNSA. This CDR3 has 15 amino acids. CDR3 amino acids: CASSRDRGKNQPQHF. CDR3 in DNA: TGTGCCAGCAGCCGGGACAGGGGGAAAAATCAGCCCCAGCATTTT.

This clonotype was observed at least ten times. The rearrangement links TRBV6-5 to TRBJ1-4, with 10 bases identical to TRBD1. V dropped 0 bases and J dropped 3; count of bases not matched to a gene: 4. CDR3 size: 17 residues. Germline CDR1 MNHEY, CDR2 SVGAGI. The chain's CDR3 is CASSYSDRGAANEKLFF. The DNA of the CDR3 is TGTGCCAGCAGTTACTCGGACAGGGGGGCGGCTAATGAAAAACTGTTTTTT.

V usage is TRBV24-1 and J usage is TRBJ1-6; TRBD1 matches 11 bases. With V trimmed by 3 bases and J by 10 bases, 10 bases remained unmatched. This CDR3 comprises 17 residues. Germline CDR1 reads KGHDR; CDR2 reads SFDVKD. The CDR3 region has the DNA TGTGCCACCAGTGATCCAGGACAGGGGGCCCTCGAATCACCCCTCCACTTT. This codes for CATSDPGQGALESPLHF.

This clonotype was seen many times. The chain is built from TRBV29-1 and TRBJ2-2; no firm D call. The V and J ends lost 6 bases and 3 bases respectively, with 5 bases between them. This CDR3 region has 11 residues. From germline, CDR1 is SQVTM and CDR2 ANQGSEA. The CDR3 reads CSVSYTGELFF. The CDR3 DNA follows: TGCAGCGTCTCCTACACCGGGGAGCTGTTTTTT.

This clonotype was observed once. V usage is TRBV6-5 and J usage is TRBJ1-5; 7 bases align to TRBD1. Germline V gene data show CDR1 as MNHEY and CDR2 as SVGAGI. The junction had 13 bases not matched to a gene; V was cut back by 5 bases and J by 9 bases. The CDR3 loop spans 15 amino acids. This CDR3 reads CASSATRQGVRPQHF. In nucleotides, the CDR3 is TGTGCCAGCAGTGCCACCCGACAGGGAGTACGGCCCCAGCATTTT.

The chain recombines TRBV2 with TRBJ1-3, with unresolved D. The CDR3 totals 13 residues. Germline V gene sequence: CDR1 SNHLY, CDR2 FYNNEI. V was clipped by 4 bases and J by 8 bases, with 12 bases between them. CDR3 amino acids: CASSATTGDTIYF. CDR3 nucleotides: TGTGCCAGCAGTGCAACGACGGGTGACACCATATATTTT.

The genes are TRBV7-9 and TRBJ2-7; 12 bases are a match to TRBD1. V gave up 6 bases and J gave up 6 bases; unmatched junction bases: 9. The CDR3 is 15 amino acids. Germline values: CDR1 SEHNR, CDR2 FQNEAQ (reference sequence). As DNA, the CDR3 is TGTGCCAGCAGTTTCGGGACAGGGGGCCGGGCCGAGCAGTACTTC. This gives the protein CASSFGTGGRAEQYF. Full variable domain (rest looked up from reference TRBV7-9 and TRBJ2-7): DTGVSQNPRHKITKRGQNVTFRCDPISEHNRLYWYRQTLGQGPEFLTYFQNEAQLEKSRLLSDRFSAERPKGSFSTLEIQRTEQGDSAMYLCASSFGTGGRAEQYFGPGTRLTVT.

Many counts were recorded for this clonotype. The chain uses TRBV6-5 and TRBJ2-5; 12 nucleotides agree with TRBD2. V dropped 0 bases and J dropped 0; count of bases not matched to a gene: 8. CDR3 length equals 19 residues. From germline, CDR1 is MNHEY and CDR2 SVGAGI. The CDR3 DNA reads TGTGCCAGCAGTTACTCTCCTAGCGGGGGGGCCGGTGACCAAGAGACCCAGTACTTC. This translates into CASSYSPSGGAGDQETQYF.

This clonotype was observed at least ten times. The chain recombines TRBV4-1 with TRBJ2-6; TRBD1 agrees at 12 bases. With V trimmed by 4 bases and J by 3 bases, 4 bases remained unmatched. Germline V CDR1 and CDR2: MGHRA, YSYEKL. The CDR3 spans 17 residues. CDR3 sequence: CASSPRDRGRGANVLTF. DNA of the CDR3: TGCGCCAGCAGCCCCCGGGACAGGGGGCGTGGGGCCAACGTCCTGACTTTC.

As for this clonotype: Mismatch with germline at one junction end may stem from a read error. The V call is TRBV20-1, the J call TRBJ2-5; the match to TRBD1 covers 9 bases. Germline V lookup: CDR1 DFQATT, CDR2 SNEGSKA (reference sequence). This CDR3 is 16 amino acids long. The chain's CDR3 is CSARSMAGTGLETQYF. CDR3 bases: TGCAGTGCTAGATCTATGGCCGGGACAGGGCTAGAGACCCAGTACTTT.

Points on this clonotype: The germline gene is not matched at one end of the junction; a read error may be the cause. The CDR3 loop reads CATSDPGQGTGYEQYF. CDR3 nucleotides: TGCGCCACCAGTGATCCTGGACAGGGGACTGGTTACGAGCAGTACTTC. This sequence joins TRBV24-1 and TRBJ2-7; 9 positions agree with TRBD1. The CDR3 is 16 amino acids. Germline loops: CDR1 KGHDR, CDR2 SFDVKD.

The chain couples TRBV2 to TRBJ2-7; D is ambiguous. With 3 bases removed from V and 6 bases from J, the gap between germline ends came to 6 bases. Germline loops: CDR1 SNHLY, CDR2 FYNNEI. This CDR3 spans 11 amino acids. This CDR3 is CASSDPREQYF. The CDR3 nucleotides are TGTGCCAGCAGTGACCCCCGCGAGCAGTACTTC.

This chain links TRBV15 with TRBJ1-1; D remains unclear. V lost 0 bases to trimming and J lost 1 base, with 9 bases between them. Per the germline V gene, CDR1 is LNHNV and CDR2 is YYDKDF (reference sequence). This CDR3 is 15 amino acids long. The CDR3 coding sequence is TGTGCCACCAGCAGAGATCCGCGAGGGAACACTGAAGCTTTCTTT. This encodes CATSRDPRGNTEAFF.